This is a list of T cell receptor beta chains from one sample in a study of cytomegalovirus exposure and HLA in healthy donors. Clones were sequenced by immunoSEQ multiplex PCR, and TCRdb holds only the in-frame ones, with some missing. The sample includes roughly 100,000 clones, almost 70% of them seen just once. Sample: PBMCs. These receptors all come from a man younger than 45 in good health and CMV-seronegative. Each CDR3 is given with its conserved first and last residue. Each record gives: D gene, CDR3 length, J gene, V gene, clone size, CDR3 protein, CDR3 DNA. The D gene is left open where the match is weak. Only some rows state a clone size, as once, few, many or a class for expanded clones.

>TRBD2|15|TRBJ2-7|TRBV7-2|-
CASSLGTSASYEQYF
TGTGCCAGCAGCTTAGGGACTAGCGCGTCCTACGAGCAGTACTTC
>-|16|TRBJ2-5|TRBV4-1|-
CASSQVGAAGQETQYF
TGCGCCAGCAGTCAAGTGGGGGCGGCGGGCCAAGAGACCCAGTACTTC
>-|14|TRBJ1-5|TRBV6-5|-
CASSYTRANQPQHF
TGTGCCAGCAGTTACACTAGGGCCAATCAGCCCCAGCATTTT
>TRBD1|15|TRBJ2-2|TRBV6-6|-
CASSYSGQGNGELFF
TGTGCCAGCAGTTACTCAGGACAGGGCAACGGGGAGCTGTTTTTT
>TRBD2|15|TRBJ2-2|TRBV28|-
CASSFSGRRPGELFF
TGTGCCAGCAGCTTTAGCGGGAGAAGGCCCGGGGAGCTGTTTTTT
>TRBD2|19|TRBJ2-3|TRBV7-8|-
CASSLSRWASGRETDTQYF
TGTGCCAGCAGCTTAAGCAGGTGGGCCAGCGGGAGAGAAACAGATACGCAGTATTTT
>-|13|TRBJ1-5|TRBV19|-
CASSTGFYQPQHF
TGTGCCAGCTCTACAGGGTTCTATCAGCCCCAGCATTTT
>-|13|TRBJ2-1|TRBV4-3|-
CASSQGPDKEQFF
TGCGCCAGCAGCCAAGGACCCGACAAAGAGCAGTTCTTC
>-|13|TRBJ1-2|TRBV30|few
CAWKVPGNYGYTF
TGTGCCTGGAAGGTGCCAGGAAACTATGGCTACACCTTC
>TRBD2|17|TRBJ2-7|TRBV18|-
CASSPEKGTSGSGEQYF
TGTGCCAGCTCACCGGAGAAGGGGACTAGCGGGAGTGGAGAGCAGTACTTC
>-|15|TRBJ1-6|TRBV4-3|-
CASSQETGYNSPLHF
TGCGCCAGCAGCCAAGAAACAGGGTATAATTCACCCCTCCACTTT
>-|12|TRBJ1-2|TRBV19|-
CASRGIGYGYTF
TGTGCCAGTAGGGGCATAGGCTATGGCTACACCTTC
>TRBD1|15|TRBJ2-2|TRBV19|-
CASNVQGTNTGELFF
TGTGCCAGTAATGTACAGGGGACCAACACCGGGGAGCTGTTTTTT
>-|13|TRBJ1-1|TRBV6-5|-
CASSYSRNTEAFF
TGTGCCAGCAGTTACAGCCGGAACACTGAAGCTTTCTTT
>TRBD2|16|TRBJ2-1|TRBV5-1|-
CASSLTLAGGPNEQFF
TGCGCCAGCAGTCTAACCCTAGCGGGAGGGCCGAATGAGCAGTTCTTC
>-|20|TRBJ2-6|TRBV15|-
CATSRPSYDYRDNGANVLTF
TGTGCCACCAGCAGACCCTCTTATGATTACAGGGACAACGGGGCCAACGTCCTGACTTTC
>TRBD2|18|TRBJ2-3|TRBV10-3|-
CAISEGLAGDTSTDTQYF
TGTGCCATCAGTGAAGGACTAGCGGGGGACACTAGCACAGATACGCAGTATTTT
>-|17|TRBJ1-4|TRBV7-4|-
CASSPKQGLPRNEKLFF
TGTGCCAGCAGCCCTAAACAGGGCCTGCCCCGTAATGAAAAACTGTTTTTT
>TRBD2|15|TRBJ2-3|TRBV7-8|-
CASSRGRAGPDTQYF
TGTGCCAGCAGTCGCGGGAGGGCAGGCCCCGATACGCAGTATTTT
>TRBD2|12|TRBJ2-5|TRBV28|few
CASSWGTSKEYF
TGTGCCAGCAGTTGGGGGACTAGCAAGGAGTACTTC
>TRBD2|18|TRBJ2-1|TRBV15|-
CATSARLAGGQDYNEQFF
TGTGCCACCAGCGCCCGACTAGCGGGAGGCCAGGACTACAATGAGCAGTTCTTC
>-|16|TRBJ2-7|TRBV11-2|few
CASSPPRTVYSYEQYF
TGTGCCAGCAGCCCTCCCCGGACAGTCTACTCCTACGAGCAGTACTTC
>-|13|TRBJ1-3|TRBV6-1|-
CASGEQFGNTIYF
TGTGCCAGCGGAGAGCAGTTCGGAAACACCATATATTTT
>TRBD1|15|TRBJ2-2|TRBV7-2|-
CASSLRQGSTGELFF
TGTGCCAGCAGCTTACGACAGGGGAGCACCGGGGAGCTGTTTTTT
>-|12|TRBJ2-3|TRBV5-6|-
CASSRYQDTQYF
TGTGCCAGCAGCCGTTATCAGGATACGCAGTATTTT
>-|13|TRBJ2-7|TRBV4-2|-
CASSRGVSYEQYF
TGTGCCAGCAGCCGCGGGGTGTCCTACGAGCAGTACTTC
>TRBD1|16|TRBJ1-2|TRBV18|-
CASSPVGDRGNYGYTF
TGTGCCAGCTCACCAGTGGGGGACAGGGGAAACTATGGCTACACCTTC
>TRBD1|14|TRBJ2-7|TRBV4-1|few
CASSQRTGGDEQYF
TGCGCCAGCAGCCAAAGGACAGGGGGCGACGAGCAGTACTTC
>TRBD1|14|TRBJ2-7|TRBV6-5|-
CASSLLQGIDEQYF
TGTGCCAGCAGCCTATTACAGGGGATCGACGAGCAGTACTTC
>TRBD2|16|TRBJ2-5|TRBV5-1|few
CASSLVVAGGQETQYF
TGCGCCAGCAGCTTGGTAGTAGCGGGAGGCCAAGAGACCCAGTACTTC
>TRBD2|16|TRBJ2-5|TRBV11-3|once
CASSLSLAGGLETQYF
TGTGCCAGCAGCCTCAGTCTAGCGGGAGGTTTGGAGACCCAGTACTTC
>-|13|TRBJ1-2|TRBV2|-
CASRTIQGTSYTF
TGTGCCAGCCGGACCATCCAAGGGACTTCGTACACCTTC
>-|13|TRBJ2-5|TRBV5-4|-
CASSPPGRETQYF
TGTGCCAGCAGCCCACCCGGTCGGGAGACCCAGTACTTC
>-|14|TRBJ1-3|TRBV11-3|few
CASSRKQSGNTIYF
TGTGCCAGCAGCCGGAAACAGTCTGGAAACACCATATATTTT
>-|15|TRBJ1-3|TRBV18|-
CASSPTREYGNTIYF
TGTGCCAGCTCACCAACCAGGGAATATGGAAACACCATATATTTT
>-|15|TRBJ1-2|TRBV5-8|-
CASSPGRRATDGYTF
TGTGCCAGCAGCCCAGGCCGCAGGGCGACGGATGGCTACACCTTC
>TRBD2|19|TRBJ2-1|TRBV29-1|-
CGPGTEIGLAGFLNNEQFF
TGCGGACCCGGGACAGAAATTGGACTAGCGGGATTCCTGAACAATGAGCAGTTCTTC
>-|16|TRBJ2-5|TRBV11-1|-
CASSLEGQSLQETQYF
TGTGCCAGCAGCTTAGAAGGACAGAGCCTACAAGAGACCCAGTACTTC
>-|13|TRBJ1-2|TRBV28|once
CASSLRVNYGYTF
TGTGCCAGCAGTCTACGAGTTAACTATGGCTACACCTTC
>-|14|TRBJ2-1|TRBV7-8|few
CASIGVKRYNEQFF
TGTGCCAGCATAGGGGTGAAAAGGTACAATGAGCAGTTCTTC
>TRBD1|16|TRBJ2-1|TRBV5-1|-
CASSLAGQGEYNEQFF
TGCGCCAGCAGCTTGGCCGGCCAGGGGGAATATAATGAGCAGTTCTTC
>-|13|TRBJ1-1|TRBV6-5|-
CASRHELNTEAFF
TGTGCCAGCAGACACGAACTAAACACTGAAGCTTTCTTT
>TRBD1|15|TRBJ2-2|TRBV7-6|once
CASSPTGPNTGELFF
TGTGCCAGCAGCCCGACAGGGCCAAACACCGGGGAGCTGTTTTTT
>TRBD1|18|TRBJ1-5|TRBV19|-
CASSPARGTGGLNQPQHF
TGTGCCAGTAGTCCGGCCAGAGGGACAGGGGGCCTCAATCAGCCCCAGCATTTT
>-|14|TRBJ1-2|TRBV10-3|-
CAITLNGGDYGYTF
TGTGCCATCACGTTGAACGGAGGGGACTATGGCTACACCTTC
>-|12|TRBJ1-1|TRBV18|few
CASSGEGTEAFF
TGTGCCAGCTCGGGGGAGGGCACTGAAGCTTTCTTT
>-|15|TRBJ1-2|TRBV11-3|-
CASSLGAGKEYGYTF
TGTGCCAGCAGCTTAGGTGCAGGGAAGGAGTATGGCTACACCTTC
>-|12|TRBJ2-5|TRBV7-8|-
CASSFNRETQYF
TGTGCCAGCAGCTTTAACAGGGAGACCCAGTACTTC
>-|14|TRBJ2-5|TRBV6-6|few
CASSYSRQQETQYF
TGTGCCAGCAGTTACTCGCGGCAGCAAGAGACCCAGTACTTC
>TRBD2|17|TRBJ2-7|TRBV4-3|-
CASSQLASGSYSYEQYF
TGCGCCAGCAGCCAACTAGCTAGCGGGTCCTACTCCTACGAGCAGTACTTC
>TRBD1|13|TRBJ2-1|TRBV2|few
CASRQGELNEQFF
TGTGCCAGTAGACAGGGGGAGCTCAATGAGCAGTTCTTC
>TRBD1|15|TRBJ1-2|TRBV7-3|few
CASSLTPTGEYGYTF
TGTGCCAGCAGCTTAACCCCCACAGGGGAGTATGGCTACACCTTC
>-|13|TRBJ1-5|TRBV12-5|-
CASGPYINQPQHF
TGTGCTAGTGGTCCGTATATTAATCAGCCCCAGCATTTT